Below, 32 T cell receptor beta chains from the same sample are listed, as sequenced in a study of ipilimumab plus nivolumab after autologous stem cell transplantation. The protocol was immunoSEQ multiplex PCR, while the TCRdb copy is restricted to in-frame clones and leaves out a portion. Found here are about 83,000 clones, over 80% of them singletons; the top ten hold under 2.5%. The specimen was PBMCs, collected in a trial of ipilimumab plus nivolumab as post-transplant consolidation. These receptors were obtained from a male donor with diffuse large B-cell lymphoma.

The genes are TRBV19 and TRBJ1-1, with 8 bases fitting TRBD1. The germline gives CDR1 LNHDA, CDR2 SQIVND (reference sequence). V lost 7 bases to trimming and J lost 1 base; unmatched junction nucleotides: 11. The CDR3 is 16 residues long. The CDR3 is CASTPLAGTGNTEAFF. In DNA form, the CDR3 reads TGTGCCAGTACCCCGCTAGCTGGGACAGGGAACACTGAAGCTTTCTTT.

This chain connects TRBV19 to TRBJ1-2; D is unresolved. This CDR3 region has 13 residues. Looked up from germline, CDR1 is LNHDA and CDR2 is SQIVND (reference sequence). V shed 1 base and J shed 7 bases, with 10 bases lying between them. The CDR3 DNA reads as TGTGCCAGTAGTATAGCGGTCACAAGTGGCTACACCTTC. Translating it yields CASSIAVTSGYTF.

This chain uses TRBV29-1 with TRBJ2-7; a weak D match, TRBD1 (6 bases). The CDR3 has 14 residues. Germline loops: CDR1 SQVTM, CDR2 ANQGSEA. V was cut by 1 base and J by 1 base, with 11 bases left in between. CDR3 nucleotides: TGCAGCGTTGAAGTTACAGGGTTATCCTACGAGCAGTACTTC. It specifies CSVEVTGLSYEQYF.

This chain connects TRBV5-5 to TRBJ2-5, with D unresolved. The germline V gene has CDR1 SGHKS and CDR2 YYEKEE (reference sequence). The V end lost 3 bases, the J end lost 0 bases, and 9 bases lay between the germline ends. The CDR3 runs to 14 residues. The CDR3 loop is CASSSTAYQETQYF. The CDR3 region has the DNA TGTGCCAGCAGCTCCACAGCGTACCAAGAGACCCAGTACTTC.

This chain connects TRBV5-1 to TRBJ2-2; D unresolved. CDR1 and CDR2 (germline): SGHRS, YFSETQ. CDR3 length: 14 residues. The V end lost 5 bases, the J end lost 6 bases, and 14 bases lay between the germline ends. The CDR3 region is CASSRAPTPGELFF. CDR3 DNA sequence: TGCGCCAGCAGTCGGGCTCCAACCCCCGGGGAGCTGTTTTTT.

The chain carries TRBV6-5 and TRBJ1-2; no firm D call. CDR1 and CDR2 (germline): MNHEY, SVGAGI. The ends were cut back, 0 bases at V and 10 bases at J, with 12 bases in the middle. CDR3 length: 13 amino acids. The CDR3 loop is CASSYSALEDYTF. CDR3 nucleotides: TGTGCCAGCAGTTACTCCGCACTGGAGGACTACACCTTC.

The chain uses TRBV2 and TRBJ2-3; tentative D call: TRBD1 (6 bases). Germline V gene lookup returns CDR1 SNHLY and CDR2 FYNNEI. The CDR3 totals 12 residues. Trimming pared 5 bases from V and 7 bases from J, leaving 10 bases between. CDR3 coding DNA: TGTGCCAGCAGTCAGGGGACGAATACGCAGTATTTT. Amino acids: CASSQGTNTQYF.

The chain combines TRBV19 with TRBJ1-2; D call uncertain. V dropped 1 base and J dropped 8 bases, with 14 bases sitting between them. The CDR3 covers 14 residues. The germline V gene encodes CDR1 LNHDA and CDR2 SQIVND (reference sequence). In DNA, the CDR3 is TGTGCCAGTAGTATAGGTGGACCCCGAGAGGGCTACACCTTC. Amino acids: CASSIGGPREGYTF.

The chain combines TRBV6-5 with TRBJ2-2; 7 bases are shared with TRBD1. The V gene end was trimmed by 2 bases and the J gene end by 6 bases; junction bases not matched to a gene: 0. CDR1 and CDR2 from the germline V gene are MNHEY and SVGAGI. The CDR3 contains 13 residues. CDR3 amino acids: CASSYGQAGELFF. The CDR3 region has the DNA TGTGCCAGCAGTTACGGACAGGCCGGGGAGCTGTTTTTT.

CDR3 protein: CASSQLAGAYNEQFF. CDR3 DNA sequence: TGTGCCAGCAGTCAACTAGCGGGGGCCTACAATGAGCAGTTCTTC. V is TRBV2 and J is TRBJ2-1; 11 bases agree with TRBD2. CDR1 and CDR2 (germline): SNHLY, FYNNEI. The CDR3 loop spans 15 amino acids. V was pared by 5 bases and J by 2 bases, with 2 bases of the junction left unmatched.

The chain recombines TRBV6-6 with TRBJ2-6; 8 nucleotides line up with TRBD1. CDR3 length: 16 amino acids. With 6 bases clipped from V and 4 bases from J, the junction kept 8 bases outside the gene matches. CDR1 is MNHNY and CDR2 is SVGAGI in the germline V gene (reference sequence). CDR3 nucleotides: TGTGCCAGCAGCCGACAGGGGATGGTGGGGGCCAACGTCCTGACTTTC. Protein product: CASSRQGMVGANVLTF.

This chain uses TRBV19 with TRBJ1-5; a possible D gene is TRBD1 (5 bases). V gave up 5 bases and J gave up 0 bases, with 8 bases separating them. Germline CDR1 LNHDA, CDR2 SQIVND (reference sequence). This CDR3 comprises 14 residues. The CDR3 DNA reads TGTGCCAGTAGTTTAACAGGTAGCAATCAGCCCCAGCATTTT. Translated: CASSLTGSNQPQHF.

The chain employs TRBV5-4 and TRBJ2-6; weak D call: TRBD2 (6 bases). The V end was cut by 4 bases, the J end by 2 bases, with 19 bases between. CDR1 is SGHNT, CDR2 YYREEE, per germline (reference sequence). This CDR3 contains 18 residues. This chain's CDR3 is CASSQSGASVTGANVLTF. The CDR3 region has the DNA TGTGCCAGCAGCCAATCGGGAGCCTCGGTAACTGGGGCCAACGTCCTGACTTTC.

This chain's CDR3 is CSVEGSYGYTF. The CDR3 DNA reads as TGCAGCGTTGAGGGCAGCTATGGCTACACCTTC. This chain links TRBV29-1 with TRBJ1-2; D not certain. The germline V and J ends were trimmed by 3 bases and 4 bases, with 6 bases remaining between them. The V gene's germline CDR1 is SQVTM and CDR2 ANQGSEA. The CDR3 extends over 11 amino acids.

V usage is TRBV6-1 and J usage is TRBJ1-2, with D unresolved. Germline-derived CDR1 and CDR2 are MNHNS and SASEGT. V was cut by 2 bases and J by 8 bases, with 12 bases left in between. The CDR3 contains 13 residues. CDR3 sequence: CASSEFDQGGYTF. CDR3 DNA sequence: TGTGCCAGCAGTGAATTCGACCAAGGAGGCTACACCTTC.

The chain joins TRBV9 to TRBJ2-1; the match to TRBD2 covers 11 bases. Germline values: CDR1 SGDLS, CDR2 YYNGEE. This CDR3 contains 17 residues. Unmatched junction bases numbered 12, after V lost 3 bases and J lost 7 bases. CDR3 region: CASSASSGGPLLNEQFF. DNA of the CDR3: TGTGCCAGCAGCGCCTCTAGCGGGGGGCCTCTTTTGAATGAGCAGTTCTTC. Looking up the rest from reference TRBV9 and TRBJ2-1 gives the full variable domain: DSGVTQTPKHLITATGQRVTLRCSPRSGDLSVYWYQQSLDQGLQFLIQYYNGEERAKGNILERFSAQQFPDLHSELNLSSLELGDSALYFCASSASSGGPLLNEQFFGPGTRLTVL.

This rearrangement joins TRBV18 to TRBJ2-4; weak D call: TRBD1 (5 bases). CDR1 and CDR2 (germline): KGHSH, LQKENI. The CDR3 runs to 13 residues. Between the trimmed V and J ends, which lost 5 bases and 5 bases, there was a span of 10 bases. CDR3: CASSAGQQNIQYF. In DNA, the CDR3 is TGTGCCAGCTCAGCCGGACAACAAAACATTCAGTACTTC.

The chain employs TRBV6-5 and TRBJ2-3, with TRBD2 matching over 7 bases. The V gene end was trimmed by 2 bases and the J gene end by 4 bases; junction bases not matched to a gene: 9. From germline, CDR1 is MNHEY and CDR2 SVGAGI. This CDR3 spans 16 amino acids. Here the CDR3 DNA reads TGTGCCAGCAGTTACACGGCGGGGGAGATCTCAGATACGCAGTATTTT. Translation gives CASSYTAGEISDTQYF.

This clone has a single count. J is TRBJ2-2 and V is TRBV14, with D uncertain. Germline V gene sequence: CDR1 SGHDN, CDR2 FVKESK. The V end was cut by 0 bases, the J end by 4 bases, with 9 bases between. The CDR3 contains 15 residues. In DNA, the CDR3 is TGTGCCAGCAGCCAAGAAAACGGAGTCACCGGGGAGCTGTTTTTT. This sequence encodes CASSQENGVTGELFF.

The chain links TRBV5-1 to TRBJ1-5; perhaps TRBD1 as D (5 bases). From germline, CDR1 is SGHRS and CDR2 YFSETQ. The CDR3 sequence is 13 residues long. The V end lost 2 bases, the J end lost 4 bases, and 7 bases lay between the germline ends. The CDR3 region is CASSFQGNQPQHF. The CDR3 DNA sequence: TGCGCCAGCAGCTTCCAGGGAAATCAGCCCCAGCATTTT.

The chain joins TRBV7-9 to TRBJ2-7; tentative D call: TRBD2 (6 bases). The CDR3 covers 15 residues. Germline values: CDR1 SEHNR, CDR2 FQNEAQ (reference sequence). Between the trimmed V and J ends, which lost 4 bases and 2 bases, there was a span of 15 bases. For the CDR3, the DNA is TGTGCCAGCAGCTCTCGCGTGGGAGGACCCTACGAGCAGTACTTC. Amino acids: CASSSRVGGPYEQYF.

The J gene is TRBJ1-1, the V gene TRBV6-5; no clear D. Germline lookup yields CDR1 MNHEY and CDR2 SVGAGI. This CDR3 has 13 residues. V shed 5 bases and J shed 7 bases, with 14 bases lying between them. CDR3 nucleotides: TGTGCCAGCAGTCCTACCGAGTTGGGTGAAGCTTTCTTT. Its translation is CASSPTELGEAFF.

This chain uses TRBV4-1 with TRBJ1-5, with 10 positions matching TRBD1. V lost 3 bases and J lost 3; bases outside the gene matches: 8. Germline CDR1 is MGHRA and CDR2 is YSYEKL. CDR3 size: 17 residues. CDR3: CASSQVDRGRNNQPQHF. The CDR3, as DNA: TGCGCCAGCAGCCAGGTCGACAGGGGGCGAAACAATCAGCCCCAGCATTTT.

The chain combines TRBV5-1 with TRBJ1-1; maybe TRBD1 (5 bases). Germline-derived CDR1 and CDR2 are SGHRS and YFSETQ. The CDR3 runs 16 residues. V lost 0 bases and J lost 13, with 25 bases in between. CDR3 bases: TGCGCCAGCAGCTTGGATTACTTTGGGACGGGGGTCTCGGTTTTCTTT. Translated: CASSLDYFGTGVSVFF.

The chain has TRBV5-6 and TRBJ1-2; D call uncertain. The length of the CDR3 is 15 residues. Germline CDR1 and CDR2: SGHDT and YYEEEE. Deletions cut 0 bases from V and 0 bases from J, with 9 bases between. This CDR3 is CASSLGRHPNYGYTF. The CDR3 nucleotides are TGTGCCAGCAGCTTGGGACGACACCCTAACTATGGCTACACCTTC. The full variable domain, in which reference TRBV5-6 and TRBJ1-2 provide the parts outside the CDR3, is DAGVTQSPTHLIKTRGQQVTLRCSPKSGHDTVSWYQQALGQGPQFIFQYYEEEERQRGNFPDRFSGHQFPNYSSELNVNALLLGDSALYLCASSLGRHPNYGYTFGSGTRLTVV.

This clone was counted between two and nine times. This rearrangement joins TRBV7-9 to TRBJ1-1; perhaps TRBD1 as D (5 bases). This CDR3 contains 12 residues. The V and J ends lost 5 bases and 5 bases respectively, with 9 bases between them. Germline-derived CDR1 and CDR2 are SEHNR and FQNEAQ (reference sequence). CDR3 in DNA: TGTGCCAGCAGCCAGCAGGGAACTGAAGCTTTCTTT. Its translation is CASSQQGTEAFF.

Turning to this clone: One junction end disagrees with the germline gene, perhaps due to a read error. The V and J genes are TRBV7-7 and TRBJ1-4, with a weak D call TRBD1 (5 bases). Germline V gene data show CDR1 as SSHAT and CDR2 as FNYEAQ (reference sequence). This CDR3 spans 13 amino acids. CDR3 nucleotides: TGTGCTAGCAGCTTCAGGGTGGGGGAAAAACTGTTTTTT. Its translation: CASSFRVGEKLFF.

The chain employs TRBV7-9 and TRBJ2-1, with D possibly being TRBD2 (6 bases). Per the germline V gene, CDR1 is SEHNR and CDR2 is FQNEAQ (reference sequence). V dropped 0 bases and J dropped 10 bases, with 13 bases sitting between them. This CDR3 has 14 amino acids. The CDR3 bases are TGTGCCAGCAGCTTAGCGAACACGGGGGAAGAGCAGTTCTTC. This codes for CASSLANTGEEQFF. Together with reference TRBV7-9 and TRBJ2-1, the CDR3 gives the full variable domain: DTGVSQNPRHKITKRGQNVTFRCDPISEHNRLYWYRQTLGQGPEFLTYFQNEAQLEKSRLLSDRFSAERPKGSFSTLEIQRTEQGDSAMYLCASSLANTGEEQFFGPGTRLTVL.

This rearrangement joins TRBV7-8 to TRBJ1-6, with 12 bases lining up with TRBD1. The germline V gene encodes CDR1 SGHVS and CDR2 FQNEAQ. The CDR3 has 18 amino acids. V trimming: 5 bases; J trimming: 10 bases; junction bases outside the gene matches: 15. As DNA, the CDR3 is TGTGCCAGCAGCCCGCCGGGACAGGGGGCAAGGGCACGATCACCCCTCCACTTT. It is translated as CASSPPGQGARARSPLHF.

This clone was detected once. The V call is TRBV7-8, the J call TRBJ1-2; TRBD1 agrees at 9 bases. The CDR3 covers 14 residues. The V and J ends lost 4 bases and 4 bases, in that order; junction bases with no gene match: 4. CDR1 is SGHVS and CDR2 is FQNEAQ in the germline V gene. CDR3 sequence (DNA): TGTGCCAGCAGCTCCGGGACAGGGAGCTATGGCTACACCTTC. This gives the protein CASSSGTGSYGYTF.

The chain employs TRBV19 and TRBJ1-6; 9 positions match TRBD1. Per germline, CDR1 LNHDA and CDR2 SQIVND (reference sequence). J was trimmed by 5 bases and V by 2 bases; bases with no gene match: 7. The CDR3 length is 17 residues. The CDR3 spells CASSIRTGGGNNSPLHF. The DNA of the CDR3 is TGTGCCAGTAGTATACGAACAGGGGGCGGGAATAATTCACCCCTCCACTTT.

V is TRBV5-4 and J is TRBJ2-5, with D possibly being TRBD1 or TRBD2 (7 bases each). Between the trimmed V and J ends, which lost 3 bases and 4 bases, there was a span of 22 bases. Germline V lookup: CDR1 SGHNT, CDR2 YYREEE (reference sequence). CDR3 length equals 17 residues. The CDR3 loop reads CASSSKGGGGLGETQYF. Here the CDR3 DNA reads TGTGCCAGCAGCTCCAAAGGGGGCGGGGGCCTCGGAGAGACCCAGTACTTC.